This T cell receptor (beta chain) was profiled in a study of a mutant IDH1 vaccine in newly diagnosed glioma. Study-wide points: Changes in top peripheral clonotypes did not appear linked to pseudoprogression.

TCRdb keeps only in-frame clones here, not all; method: immunoSEQ multiplex PCR. The repertoire holds about 46,000 clones, approximately 92% seen once, with about 2.3% in the top ten. Germline V gives CDR1 SGHTS, CDR2 YDEGEE. This CDR3 region has 14 residues. Losses at the gene ends were 7 bases for V and 5 bases for J; bases not matched to a gene: 9. Described time point: week 35, safety follow-up. All doses held 300 ug of mutant IDH1 20-mer peptide, with topical imiquimod. Points on this clone: Its target is not known.

The sequence came from a middle-aged man with glioma. This material consisted of PBMCs, taken from a glioma patient whose treatment included an IDH1 peptide vaccine. The chain uses TRBV5-8 and TRBJ2-5; 9 positions agree with TRBD1. The CDR3 sequence: CASGLTGGRETQYF. The CDR3, as DNA: TGTGCCAGCGGGCTGACAGGGGGGAGGGAGACCCAGTACTTC.